A selection of T cell receptor beta chains follows, all from one sample in a study of blood T cell repertoires in COVID-19. Using immunoSEQ multiplex PCR, the repertoire was profiled, and TCRdb retains in-frame clones only, with some absent. The data hold some 97,000 clones, with 85% to 90% observed a single time. Sequences were obtained from peripheral blood. Receptor source: a human donor in a cohort sampled during active COVID-19. The CDR3 runs from the conserved cysteine through the conserved F or W.

CDR3 length: 15; J gene: TRBJ2-1; V gene: TRBV9; CDR3 protein: CASSVLGQGLNEQFF
CDR3 length: 14; J gene: TRBJ2-7; V gene: TRBV6-5; CDR3 protein: CASSYSGQHYEQYF
CDR3 length: 16; J gene: TRBJ1-5; V gene: TRBV7-9; CDR3 protein: CASSLVGGDTNQPQHF
CDR3 length: 11; J gene: TRBJ2-5; V gene: TRBV19; CDR3 protein: CATGTSETQYF
CDR3 length: 16; J gene: TRBJ2-2; V gene: TRBV5-4; CDR3 protein: CASSGTSASNTGELFF
CDR3 length: 14; J gene: TRBJ2-1; V gene: TRBV7-8; CDR3 protein: CASSLTRTYNEQFF
CDR3 length: 15; J gene: TRBJ2-7; V gene: TRBV6-1; CDR3 protein: CASSEKGGESYEQYF
CDR3 length: 15; J gene: TRBJ1-6; V gene: TRBV27; CDR3 protein: CASSWGDSRNSPLHF
CDR3 length: 13; J gene: TRBJ1-2; V gene: TRBV12-3/TRBV12-4; CDR3 protein: CASSGAVVGGYTF
CDR3 length: 11; J gene: TRBJ1-1; V gene: TRBV20-1; CDR3 protein: CSARPQREAFF
CDR3 length: 15; J gene: TRBJ2-7; V gene: TRBV6-1; CDR3 protein: CASSEFGGSSYEQYF
CDR3 length: 13; J gene: TRBJ2-5; V gene: TRBV19; CDR3 protein: CASSLGQGETQYF
CDR3 length: 15; J gene: TRBJ2-7; V gene: TRBV5-1; CDR3 protein: CASSFGGESSYEQYF
CDR3 length: 17; J gene: TRBJ2-7; V gene: TRBV21-1; CDR3 protein: CASSEQSSGTGRNEQYF
CDR3 length: 15; J gene: TRBJ2-5; V gene: TRBV5-4; CDR3 protein: CASSLPITGQETQYF
CDR3 length: 12; J gene: TRBJ2-7; V gene: TRBV3-1/TRBV3-2; CDR3 protein: CASSINEYEQYF